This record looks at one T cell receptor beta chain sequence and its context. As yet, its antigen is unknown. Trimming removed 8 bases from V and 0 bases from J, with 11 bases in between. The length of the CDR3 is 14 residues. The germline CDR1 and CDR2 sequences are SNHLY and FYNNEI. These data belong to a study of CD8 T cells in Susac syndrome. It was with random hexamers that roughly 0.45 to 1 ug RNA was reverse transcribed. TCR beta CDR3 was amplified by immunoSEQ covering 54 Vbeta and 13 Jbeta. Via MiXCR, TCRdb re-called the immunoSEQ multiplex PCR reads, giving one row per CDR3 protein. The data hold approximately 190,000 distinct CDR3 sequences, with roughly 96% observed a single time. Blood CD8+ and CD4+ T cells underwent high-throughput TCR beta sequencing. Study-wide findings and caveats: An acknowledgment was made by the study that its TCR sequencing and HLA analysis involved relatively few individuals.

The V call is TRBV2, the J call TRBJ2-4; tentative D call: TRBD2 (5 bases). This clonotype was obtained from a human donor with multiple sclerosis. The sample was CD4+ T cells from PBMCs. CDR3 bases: TGTGCCAGCTTGCGGGTCATAGCCAAAAACATTCAGTACTTC. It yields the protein CASLRVIAKNIQYF.